The sequence of this T cell receptor beta chain was determined in a study of low-dose radiotherapy and immunotherapy resistance in tumors. The wider study: The study gave Cohort 2 1 Gy per fraction every two weeks, totaling 13 Gy over 26 weeks. Ipilimumab 1 mg/kg every six weeks, together with nivolumab 240 mg every two weeks, was given intravenously to patients.

About this clonotype: Because the CDR3's place on the DNA is in doubt, the DNA is left out and the CDR3 is given as listed by TCRdb.

From germline, CDR1 is MRHNA and CDR2 SNTAGT. The CDR3 adds up to 17 amino acids, both ends counted. Time point given: after trial treatment. Treatment: LDRT plus nivolumab, ipilimumab, low-dose cyclophosphamide and aspirin (RACIN trial). TRAV- and TRBV-specific primers primed first-strand cDNA, covering alpha and beta chains. TCRs underwent approximately 20 PCR cycles of amplification with a constant-region primer and V-primer adapter. TCRdb reprocessed the reads via MiXCR and lists one record per CDR3 protein. Found here are nearly 60,000 distinct CDR3 sequences, about 25% of them singletons; the top ten hold approximately 6.4%.

The origin of this receptor is a male donor with prostate cancer. The sample consisted of PBMCs, taken after low-dose radiotherapy plus immunotherapy. V gene TRBV6-4 combines with J gene TRBJ1-4. The CDR3 sequence: CASSDSEGLEEKLFFFF.